Below are 8 T cell receptor beta chains sequenced from a single sample in a study of beta chain features in type 1 diabetes. General study findings and limits: TCRB CDR3 length was moderately but significantly reduced in all four CD4+ subsets of Type 1 diabetes patients.

Sequenced material consisted of expressed TCRB transcripts (all of the isolated RNA was reverse transcribed). The data were produced by immunoSEQ multiplex PCR, yet TCRdb's version contains in-frame clones alone and is incomplete. The sample contains approximately 600,000 clones, approximately 13% of which appear only once. Their antigen targets remain unknown. The sequenced sample was naive CD4+ T cells from blood. These receptors came from a man aged 25 to 40 with type 1 diabetes.

The chain uses TRBV5-4 and TRBJ1-2, with 8 bases matching TRBD1. The trim removed 2 bases at V and 7 bases at J, leaving 10 bases unmatched. CDR3 length: 15 residues. Germline CDR1 reads SGHNT; CDR2 reads YYREEE (reference sequence). Here the CDR3 reads CASSFMTRDRSGYTF. The CDR3, as DNA: TGTGCCAGCAGCTTTATGACCCGGGACAGGAGTGGCTACACCTTC.

This clone was counted between two and nine times. CDR3 amino acids: CAGTGVNNNSPLHF. CDR3 in DNA: TGTGCCGGGACAGGGGTAAATAATAATTCACCCCTCCACTTT. This rearrangement joins TRBV14 to TRBJ1-6; TRBD1 aligns across 10 bases. The CDR3 has 14 amino acids. The germline gives CDR1 SGHDN, CDR2 FVKESK. The junction had 6 bases not matched to a gene; V was cut back by 11 bases and J by 5 bases.

This rearrangement joins TRBV6-5 to TRBJ1-5, with D perhaps matching TRBD1 (6 bases). Per the germline V gene, CDR1 is MNHEY and CDR2 is SVGAGI. V lost 0 bases to trimming and J lost 9 bases, with 12 bases between them. The CDR3 has 14 amino acids. CDR3 loop: CASSYSKGQWPQHF. DNA of the CDR3: TGTGCCAGCAGTTACTCGAAGGGACAATGGCCCCAGCATTTT.

This clone was observed a few times. The junction differs from germline at one of its ends, possibly a read error. DNA of the CDR3: TGTGCCAGCAGTGAAGCGCCGGGGACAGTAGAGAACTTC. Amino acid sequence: CASSEAPGTVENF. The chain combines TRBV2 with TRBJ2-7, with 7 positions matching TRBD1. The V gene's germline CDR1 is SNHLY and CDR2 FYNNEI. The length of the CDR3 is 13 residues.

V and J are TRBV19 and TRBJ2-7; maybe TRBD1 (6 bases). The CDR3 is made up of 14 amino acids. The V end was cut by 0 bases, the J end by 3 bases, with 9 bases between. Germline V gene lookup returns CDR1 LNHDA and CDR2 SQIVND (reference sequence). The CDR3: CASSIDGRGYEQYF. CDR3 DNA: TGTGCCAGTAGTATAGACGGCAGGGGCTACGAGCAGTACTTC.

This sequence joins TRBV6-5 and TRBJ1-5; D is undetermined. In germline, CDR1 is MNHEY, CDR2 SVGAGI. The V end was cut by 0 bases, the J end by 4 bases, with 4 bases between. The CDR3 loop spans 13 amino acids. The CDR3 is CASSYSQNQPQHF. The CDR3 nucleotides are TGTGCCAGCAGTTACTCGCAGAATCAGCCCCAGCATTTT.

This clone showed up just a few times. V gene TRBV18 combines with J gene TRBJ2-5; the match to TRBD1 covers 7 bases. Trimming cost V 5 bases and J 5 bases; bases outside gene matches: 5. Germline values: CDR1 KGHSH, CDR2 LQKENI. The CDR3 is made up of 13 amino acids. The CDR3 loop reads CASSDRVDETQYF. For the CDR3, the DNA is TGTGCCAGCTCAGACAGGGTTGACGAGACCCAGTACTTC.

The chain uses TRBV11-1 and TRBJ2-1; no reliable D call. V lost 3 bases and J 0 bases, leaving 6 bases between the germline ends. The CDR3 has 14 amino acids. Germline V CDR1 and CDR2: SGHAT, FQDESV (reference sequence). CDR3 region: CASSLRSSYNEQFF. DNA of the CDR3: TGTGCCAGCAGCTTGCGTAGCTCCTACAATGAGCAGTTCTTC. Combining the CDR3 with reference TRBV11-1 and TRBJ2-1 gives the whole variable domain EAEVAQSPRYKITEKSQAVAFWCDPISGHATLYWYRQILGQGPELLVQFQDESVVDDSQLPKDRFSAERLKGVDSTLKIQPAELGDSAMYLCASSLRSSYNEQFFGPGTRLTVL.